This T cell receptor beta chain was found in a study of cytotoxic CD8 clonotypes in ibrutinib-treated CLL. Overall study findings and caveats: Clonality went higher at ibrutinib response and then dropped back toward baseline at progression.

As concerns this clone: Its target is unknown.

The assay was immunoSEQ multiplex PCR, and TCRdb's table has in-frame clones only and misses some. The data show about 140,000 clones, 70% to 80% seen once. Trimming left V 3 bases short and J 9 bases short, with 3 bases between. This CDR3 is built from 10 residues. In germline, CDR1 is MDHEN, CDR2 SYDVKM. The TCR sequence derives from a human donor with chronic lymphocytic leukemia. The chain joins TRBV28 to TRBJ1-5; D uncertain. The specimen was PBMCs, collected after 12 months of ibrutinib treatment. CDR3 in amino acids: CASSLRPQHF. CDR3 in DNA: TGTGCCAGCAGTTTGAGGCCCCAGCATTTT.